Shown below are 19 T cell receptor beta chains from a single sample sequenced in a study of T cell repertoires in cytomegalovirus infection. TCRdb reprocessed the reads with MiXCR, giving one entry per CDR3 protein. This table holds about 130,000 distinct CDR3 sequences, around 32% found once. Their antigens are not known. This material consisted of CD8+ T cells from cultured PBMCs, taken from culture after CMV antigen stimulation. The source of these receptors is a human donor in good health (CMV status not recorded). Some clones in this sample may be carry-over from other donors' samples.

The rearrangement links TRBV7-9 to TRBJ2-1; 13 positions match TRBD2. The J segment lost 3 bases and the V segment lost 4 bases, leaving 6 bases of the junction unmatched. There are 17 residues in the CDR3. Germline CDR1 is SEHNR and CDR2 is FQNEAQ (reference sequence). CDR3 DNA sequence: TGTGCCAGCAGCTGGACTAGCGGGGGCCTTATCTACAATGAGCAGTTCTTC. This encodes CASSWTSGGLIYNEQFF.

There are a few counts of this clonotype. The rearrangement uses TRBV4-1 and TRBJ2-1; D unresolved. Germline V lookup: CDR1 MGHRA, CDR2 YSYEKL. V was shortened by 1 base and J by 4 bases, with 5 bases between the two germline ends. CDR3 size: 13 residues. The CDR3 region has the DNA TGCGCCAGCAGCCAAGTTCAATACAATGAGCAGTTCTTC. Translating it yields CASSQVQYNEQFF.

The chain is built from TRBV5-6 and TRBJ1-5; unclear D gene. The ends were cut back, 4 bases at V and 7 bases at J, with 12 bases in the middle. The CDR3 spans 13 residues. Germline V gives CDR1 SGHDT, CDR2 YYEEEE. The CDR3 is CASSPGSTQPQHF. The CDR3 nucleotides are TGTGCCAGCAGCCCCGGATCGACCCAGCCCCAGCATTTT.

In this sample, this clonotype turned up a few times. V usage is TRBV2 and J usage is TRBJ1-1; 7 bases map to TRBD1. V trimming: 6 bases; J trimming: 6 bases; junction bases outside the gene matches: 10. The CDR3 contains 14 residues. Germline V gene lookup returns CDR1 SNHLY and CDR2 FYNNEI. Here the CDR3 DNA reads TGTGCCAGCAGAACGTTAACAGGGGCGTCTGAAGCTTTCTTT. It encodes CASRTLTGASEAFF.

The J gene is TRBJ1-1, the V gene TRBV4-1; D gene ambiguous. V was clipped by 2 bases and J by 1 base, with 8 bases between them. Germline CDR1 and CDR2: MGHRA and YSYEKL. There are 14 residues in the CDR3. The DNA for the CDR3 is TGCGCCAGCAGCCAACCAGAAGGGAACACTGAAGCTTTCTTT. This gives the protein CASSQPEGNTEAFF.

Many counts were recorded for this clonotype. The genes are TRBV7-2 and TRBJ1-1; 8 bases are a match to TRBD1. Germline loops: CDR1 SGHTA, CDR2 FQGNSA. Trimming at V came to 5 bases and at J to 10 bases, leaving 15 bases not matched to a gene. The CDR3 covers 15 residues. CDR3 coding DNA: TGTGCCAGCAGCCAAACAGGGGGGATAGTCTTCGGAGCTTTCTTT. It specifies CASSQTGGIVFGAFF.

This clonotype has more than one count but fewer than ten. The gene calls are TRBV6-5 and TRBJ2-5; tentatively, D is TRBD2 (7 bases). Trimming cost V 2 bases and J 5 bases, with 12 bases left between them. The length of the CDR3 is 14 residues. Germline V gene sequence: CDR1 MNHEY, CDR2 SVGAGI. The CDR3 sequence is CASSYGGAGETQYF. CDR3 nucleotides: TGTGCCAGCAGTTACGGGGGGGCCGGGGAGACCCAGTACTTC.

The gene calls are TRBV27 and TRBJ2-1, with a weak D call TRBD1 (7 bases). This CDR3 has 16 amino acids. Germline values: CDR1 MNHEY, CDR2 SMNVEV (reference sequence). The V and J ends lost 7 bases and 6 bases respectively, with 22 bases between them. The CDR3 nucleotides read TGTGCCAGCACCTCTGCGGGGCAGGGGGTCGTCAATGAGCAGTTCTTC. Translated: CASTSAGQGVVNEQFF.

J is TRBJ1-5 and V is TRBV7-8; possible D gene TRBD1, 5 bases. Germline CDR1 is SGHVS and CDR2 is FQNEAQ. This CDR3 comprises 15 residues. Trimming took off 1 base at V and 0 bases at J, with 7 bases between the two ends. CDR3: CASSLGQHSNQPQHF. The CDR3 region has the DNA TGTGCCAGCAGCTTAGGACAGCATAGCAATCAGCCCCAGCATTTT.

The chain joins TRBV4-1 to TRBJ1-2; no clear D gene. V lost 1 base and J lost 4, with 22 bases in between. This CDR3 spans 18 amino acids. Germline CDR1 is MGHRA and CDR2 is YSYEKL. The CDR3 spells CASSQGQYGGPGGYGYTF. CDR3 nucleotide sequence: TGCGCCAGCAGCCAAGGCCAATACGGCGGACCTGGCGGCTATGGCTACACCTTC.

The V gene is TRBV6-2 or TRBV6-3, the J gene TRBJ1-1, with unresolved D. The CDR3 extends over 13 amino acids. Germline V CDR1 and CDR2: MNHEY, SVGEGT. V was shortened by 6 bases and J by 0 bases, with 8 bases between the two germline ends. This CDR3 is CASRRLMNTEAFF. The CDR3 nucleotides are TGTGCCAGCAGGCGACTGATGAACACTGAAGCTTTCTTT.

The rearrangement links TRBV7-9 to TRBJ2-5; 8 positions agree with TRBD1. Germline V gene sequence: CDR1 SEHNR, CDR2 FQNEAQ (reference sequence). CDR3 length equals 15 residues. Trimming cost V 5 bases and J 4 bases; bases outside gene matches: 9. The CDR3 DNA reads TGTGCCAGCAGCCCATCCCCAGGGGGCCTAGAGACCCAGTACTTC. It specifies CASSPSPGGLETQYF.

This clonotype was recorded many times. The chain couples TRBV7-3 to TRBJ1-1; no clear D. V dropped 5 bases and J dropped 4 bases, with 14 bases sitting between them. The CDR3 has 14 amino acids. Germline CDR1 SGHTA, CDR2 FQGTGA. CDR3: CASSPDQGSTEAFF. CDR3 DNA: TGTGCCAGCAGCCCCGACCAAGGGAGCACTGAAGCTTTCTTT.

This clonotype was found many times. V is TRBV7-2 and J is TRBJ2-3; 9 bases agree with TRBD2. Germline V lookup: CDR1 SGHTA, CDR2 FQGNSA. CDR3 size: 16 residues. Unmatched junction bases numbered 8, after V lost 5 bases and J lost 2 bases. This CDR3 is CASSPGLAGNTDTQYF. The CDR3 DNA reads TGTGCCAGCAGCCCTGGGCTAGCGGGAAACACAGATACGCAGTATTTT.

This clonotype has ten or more counts. V is TRBV2 and J is TRBJ1-5; D remains ambiguous. The length of the CDR3 is 13 residues. The germline gives CDR1 SNHLY, CDR2 FYNNEI. V was cut by 4 bases and J by 2 bases, with 6 bases left in between. The CDR3 DNA reads as TGTGCCAGCAGTGGGACGGGCAATCAGCCCCAGCATTTT. Its protein is CASSGTGNQPQHF.

The CDR3 nucleotides read TGCGCCAGCAGCCCCGGACAGGGGGCATTAGAGCAGTACTTC. Its translation is CASSPGQGALEQYF. V and J are TRBV5-1 and TRBJ2-7; 11 nucleotides align to TRBD1. Germline-derived CDR1 and CDR2 are SGHRS and YFSETQ. The V and J ends lost 4 bases and 7 bases, in that order; junction bases with no gene match: 7. The CDR3 is made up of 14 amino acids.

This clonotype was counted only a few times. The chain is built from TRBV7-2 and TRBJ2-7; 7 nucleotides align to TRBD2. Unmatched junction bases numbered 10, after V lost 4 bases and J lost 7 bases. Germline V gene data show CDR1 as SGHTA and CDR2 as FQGNSA. This CDR3 is 14 amino acids long. CDR3 in DNA: TGTGCCAGCAGCTACCTAGCGGAGATCGGAGAGCAGTACTTC. Amino acid sequence: CASSYLAEIGEQYF.

This clonotype was observed a few times. This chain connects TRBV4-3 to TRBJ1-2; no reliable D call. The germline CDR1 and CDR2 sequences are LGHNA and YSLEER. CDR3 size: 14 residues. Trimming removed 0 bases from V and 5 bases from J, with 10 bases in between. DNA of the CDR3: TGCGCCAGCAGCCAAGATGTGGGAGGGTATGGCTACACCTTC. It specifies CASSQDVGGYGYTF.

This clonotype showed up many times. Sequence at one end of the junction differs from germline and may be a read error. The genes are TRBV5-1 and TRBJ1-1; 9 bases fit TRBD1. Looked up from germline, CDR1 is SGHRS and CDR2 is YFSETQ. The CDR3 is made up of 14 amino acids. CDR3 protein: CASSWGQGNTEAFF. The CDR3 coding sequence is TGTGCCAGCAGCTGGGGACAGGGGAACACTGAAGCTTTCTTT.